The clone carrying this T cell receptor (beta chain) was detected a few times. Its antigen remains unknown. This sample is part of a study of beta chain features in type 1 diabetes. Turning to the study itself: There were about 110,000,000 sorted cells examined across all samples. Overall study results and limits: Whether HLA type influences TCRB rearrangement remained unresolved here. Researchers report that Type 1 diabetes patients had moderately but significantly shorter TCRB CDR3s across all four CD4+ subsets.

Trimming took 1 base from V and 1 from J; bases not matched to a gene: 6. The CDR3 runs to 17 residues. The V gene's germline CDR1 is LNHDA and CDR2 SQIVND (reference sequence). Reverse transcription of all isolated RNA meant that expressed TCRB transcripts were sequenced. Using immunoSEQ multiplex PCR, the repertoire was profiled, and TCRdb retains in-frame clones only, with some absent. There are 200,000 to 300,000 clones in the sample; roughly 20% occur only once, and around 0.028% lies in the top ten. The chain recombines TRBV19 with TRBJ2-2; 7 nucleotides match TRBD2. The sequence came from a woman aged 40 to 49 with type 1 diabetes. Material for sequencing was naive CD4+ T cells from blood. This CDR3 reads CASSIGFAGENTGELFF. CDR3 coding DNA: TGTGCCAGTAGTATAGGTTTTGCGGGAGAGAACACCGGGGAGCTGTTTTTT.